The text below deals with one T cell receptor (beta chain). The repertoire was sequenced with immunoSEQ multiplex PCR; TCRdb's copy has only in-frame clones and lacks some. Of 65,000 to 80,000 clones listed, around 84% are singletons. This record belongs to a study of PD-L1 blockade in urothelial cancer. Across the study: Of under 30 patients, about 25 were males with bladder-origin urothelial cancer.

Germline CDR1 and CDR2: LGHNA and YNFKEQ. This CDR3 region has 18 residues. J lost 0 bases, V lost 4 bases, and 8 bases had no gene match. Specimen: PBMCs, collected around atezolizumab (anti-PD-L1) treatment. V and J are TRBV4-2 and TRBJ2-1; 11 bases fit TRBD2. The clonotype comes from a man between 70 and 80 years old with urothelial cancer. CDR3 bases: TGTGCCAGCAGCCCTGGGCTAGCGGGAGGCCCCTCCTACAATGAGCAGTTCTTC. This sequence encodes CASSPGLAGGPSYNEQFF.